The 3 T cell receptor beta chains listed next were all sequenced from one sample in a study of T cell responses to AZD1222 COVID-19 vaccine. The protocol was immunoSEQ multiplex PCR, while the TCRdb copy is restricted to in-frame clones and leaves out a portion. The sample lists about 46,000 clones, approximately 90% seen once, with around 1.1% in the top ten. Here the sequenced sample was peripheral blood, taken 28 days after the second AZD1222 dose. The receptor source for this set is an adult who received the AZD1222 COVID-19 vaccine.

The V gene is TRBV5-5, the J gene TRBJ2-5; D gene uncertain. Germline V CDR1 and CDR2: SGHKS, YYEKEE (reference sequence). This CDR3 is built from 13 residues. The germline V and J ends were trimmed by 0 bases and 1 base, with 4 bases remaining between them. The CDR3 bases are TGTGCCAGCAGCTTGGGGGCCCAAGAGACCCAGTACTTC. Translating gives CASSLGAQETQYF.

The chain has TRBV19 and TRBJ2-1, with 7 bases identical to TRBD1. Losses at the gene ends were 3 bases for V and 7 bases for J; bases not matched to a gene: 6. Germline lookup yields CDR1 LNHDA and CDR2 SQIVND (reference sequence). CDR3 length: 14 amino acids. The CDR3 DNA reads as TGTGCCAGTAGTATTCAGGGGGTTTCGAATGAGCAGTTCTTC. Translating it yields CASSIQGVSNEQFF.

As concerns this clone: Other DNA sequences in the same sample also yield this CDR3. The V and J genes are TRBV7-2 and TRBJ1-2; D ambiguous. The V gene lost 0 bases and the J gene lost 5 bases, with 7 bases spanning the gap. The CDR3 consists of 13 residues. Germline CDR1 is SGHTA and CDR2 is FQGNSA. Here the CDR3 reads CASSLAPGYGYTF. As DNA, the CDR3 is TGTGCCAGCAGCTTAGCACCCGGTTATGGCTACACCTTC.